A single sample gave rise to the 20 T cell receptor beta chains below, sequenced in a study of blood T cell repertoires in COVID-19. Libraries were prepared by immunoSEQ multiplex PCR; TCRdb keeps only in-frame clonotypes and omits some of them. The sample yields about 370,000 clones, more than 75% seen once. The sample consisted of peripheral blood. Every receptor here comes from a woman under 40 with COVID-19, enrolled during active disease.

The DNA for the CDR3 is TGCAGCGCCGAGGTCGGGAACACTGAAGCTTTCTTT. It specifies CSAEVGNTEAFF. This rearrangement joins TRBV29-1 to TRBJ1-1; D unclear. Germline values: CDR1 SQVTM, CDR2 ANQGSEA. V lost 7 bases and J lost 1, with 10 bases in between. CDR3 length equals 12 residues. The complete variable domain, with remaining parts taken from reference TRBV29-1 and TRBJ1-1, reads SAVISQKPSRDICQRGTSLTIQCQVDSQVTMMFWYRQQPGQSLTLIATANQGSEATYESGFVIDKFPISRPNLTFSTLTVSNMSPEDSSIYLCSAEVGNTEAFFGQGTRLTVV.

CDR3 coding DNA: TGTGCCTGGAGTATGTGGTTCGGCAGGGGCACCTACAATGAGCAGTTCTTC. Translating gives CAWSMWFGRGTYNEQFF. This rearrangement joins TRBV30 to TRBJ2-1; D possibly corresponds to TRBD1 (6 bases). The CDR3 is 17 amino acids. V shed 2 bases and J shed 2 bases, with 19 bases lying between them. Germline V gene lookup returns CDR1 GTSNPN and CDR2 SVGIG (reference sequence).

The rearrangement uses TRBV2 and TRBJ2-2, with 10 bases matching TRBD2. V dropped 5 bases and J dropped 7; count of bases not matched to a gene: 10. The CDR3 contains 16 residues. Germline V gene lookup returns CDR1 SNHLY and CDR2 FYNNEI. The CDR3 is CASSPGTSALGGELFF. The CDR3 region has the DNA TGTGCCAGCAGTCCCGGGACTAGCGCCCTCGGCGGGGAGCTGTTTTTT.

The rearrangement joins TRBV7-9 to TRBJ2-3; 12 nucleotides align to TRBD2. The CDR3 is made up of 14 amino acids. Germline lookup yields CDR1 SEHNR and CDR2 FQNEAQ (reference sequence). After removal of 4 bases from V and 5 bases from J, the junction contained 1 base not matched to a gene. DNA for the CDR3: TGTGCCAGCAGCTCGGGACTAGCGGGAGATACGCAGTATTTT. Encoded protein: CASSSGLAGDTQYF.

The V call is TRBV3-1 (or the pseudogene TRBV3-2), the J call TRBJ2-5, with D unresolved. Germline assignment: CDR1 LGHDT and CDR2 YNNKEL (reference sequence). Trimming pared 1 base from V and 5 bases from J, leaving 8 bases between. CDR3 length equals 13 residues. This chain's CDR3 is CASSQVEEETQYF. The DNA for the CDR3 is TGTGCCAGCAGCCAAGTTGAGGAGGAGACCCAGTACTTC.

The V gene is TRBV5-8, the J gene TRBJ2-1; D is possibly TRBD2 (7 bases). The germline V gene has CDR1 SGHTS and CDR2 YDEGEE. V gave up 2 bases and J gave up 1 base, with 13 bases separating them. This CDR3 has 16 amino acids. The CDR3: CASSLWEGGSYNEQFF. CDR3 coding DNA: TGTGCCAGCAGCTTATGGGAGGGGGGATCCTACAATGAGCAGTTCTTC.

The chain joins TRBV25-1 to TRBJ2-7; the D gene is possibly TRBD1 (6 bases). The CDR3 loop spans 14 amino acids. Germline V gene sequence: CDR1 MGHDK, CDR2 SYGVNS. V was trimmed by 3 bases and J by 2 bases, leaving 11 bases between them. The CDR3 loop reads CASSDPDSPYEQYF. For the CDR3, the DNA is TGTGCCAGCAGTGATCCGGACAGCCCCTACGAGCAGTACTTC.

The chain uses TRBV6-5 and TRBJ2-6, with a tentative D call TRBD1 (6 bases). The CDR3 has 16 amino acids. V was trimmed by 0 bases and J by 0 bases, leaving 6 bases between them. CDR1 MNHEY and CDR2 SVGAGI come from the germline V gene. The CDR3 here is CASSYSGGSGANVLTF. CDR3 sequence (DNA): TGTGCCAGCAGTTACTCAGGGGGCTCTGGGGCCAACGTCCTGACTTTC.

The V call is TRBV30, the J call TRBJ2-7, with TRBD2 identical over 7 bases. The CDR3 contains 12 residues. From germline, CDR1 is GTSNPN and CDR2 SVGIG (reference sequence). The V segment lost 7 bases and the J segment 7 bases; nucleotides outside the gene matches: 10. CDR3 amino acids: CASQVGGKEQYF. Written as DNA, the CDR3 is TGTGCCTCTCAAGTGGGAGGGAAAGAGCAGTACTTC.

The V gene is TRBV28, the J gene TRBJ2-7; 9 positions match TRBD1. This CDR3 has 14 residues. Per germline, CDR1 MDHEN and CDR2 SYDVKM. V lost 6 bases, J lost 4 bases, and 7 bases stayed unmatched. CDR3 sequence: CASRRRDRVYEQYF. The CDR3 nucleotides read TGTGCCAGCAGGCGCCGGGACAGGGTTTACGAGCAGTACTTC.

The chain recombines TRBV20-1 with TRBJ1-4; 10 bases map to TRBD1. V was clipped by 3 bases and J by 6 bases; unmatched bases: 4. The CDR3 has 14 residues. From germline, CDR1 is DFQATT and CDR2 SNEGSKA (reference sequence). The CDR3, as DNA: TGCAGTGCTAGTCCAGGGACAGGGGATGAAAAACTGTTTTTT. Amino acid sequence: CSASPGTGDEKLFF.

V usage is TRBV10-3 and J usage is TRBJ1-2; tentatively, D is TRBD1 (5 bases). Per the germline V gene, CDR1 is ENHRY and CDR2 is SYGVKD. This CDR3 region has 14 residues. V dropped 4 bases and J dropped 4 bases, with 13 bases sitting between them. CDR3 sequence reads: CAISVGRIPYGYTF. CDR3 sequence (DNA): TGTGCCATCAGTGTGGGGCGGATTCCCTATGGCTACACCTTC.

The V call is TRBV9, the J call TRBJ2-1, with a weak D call TRBD2 (6 bases). CDR3 length: 14 residues. The germline CDR1 and CDR2 sequences are SGDLS and YYNGEE. V was shortened by 1 base and J by 7 bases, with 12 bases between the two germline ends. The CDR3 sequence is CASSVKTRTNEQFF. CDR3 in DNA: TGTGCCAGCAGCGTAAAGACTAGGACTAATGAGCAGTTCTTC.

The rearrangement joins TRBV28 to TRBJ2-3; 14 nucleotides agree with TRBD2. The V and J ends lost 1 base and 4 bases, in that order; junction bases with no gene match: 7. Germline V gives CDR1 MDHEN, CDR2 SYDVKM. This CDR3 contains 18 residues. DNA of the CDR3: TGTGCCAGCAGTTTATCCCCAGGACTAGCGGGGGGTTCAGATACGCAGTATTTT. It encodes CASSLSPGLAGGSDTQYF.

The chain carries TRBV15 and TRBJ1-2; 9 bases match TRBD1. The CDR3 runs to 17 residues. The trim removed 1 base at V and 4 bases at J, leaving 10 bases unmatched. CDR1 is LNHNV and CDR2 is YYDKDF in the germline V gene (reference sequence). CDR3 loop: CATSRGIRDRDFYGYTF. The DNA for the CDR3 is TGTGCCACCAGCAGAGGGATCCGGGACAGGGATTTCTATGGCTACACCTTC.

This chain joins TRBV28 and TRBJ2-1; 13 bases are shared with TRBD2. Germline assignment: CDR1 MDHEN and CDR2 SYDVKM. The V and J ends lost 9 bases and 10 bases, in that order; junction bases with no gene match: 6. The CDR3 is made up of 13 amino acids. The DNA for the CDR3 is TGTGCCAGTCGGACTAGCGGGAGAGGGGAGCAGTTCTTC. It yields the protein CASRTSGRGEQFF.

The CDR3 region has the DNA TGTGCCAGCAGCTGGGGACTAGCGGGAGGGTGGGCGAACACCGGGGAGCTGTTTTTT. The encoded protein is CASSWGLAGGWANTGELFF. This chain links TRBV7-2 with TRBJ2-2; TRBD2 matches 16 bases. Germline assignment: CDR1 SGHTA and CDR2 FQGNSA. This CDR3 contains 19 residues. V lost 4 bases, J lost 0 bases, and 5 bases stayed unmatched. The full variable domain, in which reference TRBV7-2 and TRBJ2-2 provide the parts outside the CDR3, is GAGVSQSPSNKVTEKGKDVELRCDPISGHTALYWYRQSLGQGLEFLIYFQGNSAPDKSGLPSDRFSAERTGGSVSTLTIQRTQQEDSAVYLCASSWGLAGGWANTGELFFGEGSRLTVL.

CDR3 nucleotides: TGTGCCAGCAGAATGTCCAGGGGGGCAGATACGCAGTATTTT. Its translation is CASRMSRGADTQYF. The chain carries TRBV7-9 and TRBJ2-3; a possible D gene is TRBD1 (7 bases). The CDR3 contains 14 residues. The V end lost 6 bases, the J end lost 4 bases, and 14 bases lay between the germline ends. The V gene's germline CDR1 is SEHNR and CDR2 FQNEAQ (reference sequence). Using reference TRBV7-9 and TRBJ2-3 for the parts outside the CDR3, the full variable domain is DTGVSQNPRHKITKRGQNVTFRCDPISEHNRLYWYRQTLGQGPEFLTYFQNEAQLEKSRLLSDRFSAERPKGSFSTLEIQRTEQGDSAMYLCASRMSRGADTQYFGPGTRLTVL.

The rearrangement uses TRBV18 and TRBJ2-5, with no clear D. CDR1 is KGHSH and CDR2 is LQKENI in the germline V gene. V shed 3 bases and J shed 2 bases, with 7 bases lying between them. The CDR3 runs 13 residues. The CDR3 coding sequence is TGTGCCAGCTCACCGGAGCAGCAAGAGACCCAGTACTTC. Encoded protein: CASSPEQQETQYF.

V is TRBV10-3 and J is TRBJ2-7; 11 bases are shared with TRBD2. This CDR3 region has 16 residues. Germline assignment: CDR1 ENHRY and CDR2 SYGVKD. Trimming cost V 2 bases and J 4 bases; bases outside gene matches: 7. CDR3 protein: CAISEIERTSGYEQYF. In DNA form, the CDR3 reads TGTGCCATCAGTGAGATTGAGAGGACTAGCGGGTACGAGCAGTACTTC.